This record looks at one TCR beta chain sequence and its context. Antigen: not known. With a J-beta primer mix and a sample-barcoded 5' primer, a second PCR ran 7 to 11 cycles. A template-switch adaptor with 12 random nucleotides tagged each cDNA molecule. One entry per CDR3 protein results from TCRdb running MiXCR on the 5' RACE reads. The table lists roughly 800,000 distinct CDR3 sequences, roughly 50% of them singletons. These data originate in a study of blood T cells in healthy people across ages. Study in general: Every two T cells gave about one barcoded beta molecule via template switching. The study, taken as a whole, reports: The donors' CMV status was not determined, possibly confounding changes in expanded clonotypes. It was the long-lived donors that had more naive CD4+ cells and higher diversity than aged donors.

The CDR3 is 15 residues long. In germline, CDR1 is SEHNR, CDR2 FQNEAQ (reference sequence). Trimming cost V 5 bases and J 11 bases; bases outside gene matches: 17. This TCR derives from a man older than 75 in good health. The sequenced sample was blood. The chain links TRBV7-9 to TRBJ2-5; 7 bases agree with TRBD1. Written as DNA, the CDR3 is TGTGCCAGCAGCCCCAGGGACAGAAGCTACGACGGGCAGTACTTC. This sequence encodes CASSPRDRSYDGQYF.